This T cell receptor (beta chain) was identified in a study of T cell responses to AZD1222 COVID-19 vaccine (dated by TCRdb to about 2021). Notes on the research overall: A total of about 250 trial participants underwent TCR sequencing, of whom about 200 had received two doses of AZD1222 and about 25 had received two doses of the MenACWY control vaccine. Trial participants were enrolled by age into subgroups of 18-55, 56-69 and 70-plus years, and roughly 150, 30 and 60 TCR-sequenced participants, respectively, were included in these subgroups. The paper's findings and limits, for the study overall: The 56-69-year group was small, and its depth increase did not reach significance, likely because of low power. Epitopes outside the regions mutated in the B.1.351 and B.1.1.7 variants were reportedly recognized by nearly half of the unique spike-specific TCRs. Participants were mostly white British, with more females than males. The authors suggested clonal diversity may have been underestimated. Spike-specific TCR breadth and depth rose significantly after two AZD1222 doses compared with day 0 and with MenACWY recipients. Vaccine-associated CD4 TCRs spanned the whole spike protein, with dominant responses in regions 160-218 and 743-854. Because no samples from the day 14 peak response were available, repertoires could be characterized only after the peak T cell response. Conclusions about previously exposed vaccinees are limited because only six or seven AZD1222 recipients were SARS-CoV-2 seropositive at baseline.

In regard to this clone: Its recognized antigen is unknown.

The sample's time point, from its label and the paper: baseline before first vaccination. Vaccinee samples came from UK trials COV001 and COV002, including a single-blind randomized controlled phase 2/3 trial of AZD1222 (ChAdOx1 nCoV-19) in healthy adults. Trial participant PBMC samples were collected at day 0 and day 28 after the second dose for TCRbeta chain sequencing. The cysteine opens and the phenylalanine closes a CDR3 of 16 amino acids. Just CDR3 DNA is preserved here, 48 bases in frame from base 1. V and J are trimmed by 5 bases and 7 bases, and the gene matches miss 9 bases of the junction. CDR1 SGHTA and CDR2 FQGNSA are derived from the germline V gene. The CDR3 regions of human TCRbeta chains were analyzed by immunosequencing. As for the authors' bioinformatics: TCRs in the repertoires were compared against a reference library of SARS-CoV-2-specific TCRs that had been generated with the MIRA antigen-specificity platform. Breadth was defined as the fraction of unique TCRs that were SARS-CoV-2-associated. Depth was defined as the fraction of total T cells that were SARS-CoV-2-associated. Using the MIRA data, each spike-specific TCR was assigned both to the spike region to which the TCR was reactive and to a CD4 or CD8 class. Log10-transformed breadth and depth values were compared by one-way ANOVA with Sidak's multiple comparisons tests. Sourced from immuneACCESS, this table was stored by TCRdb with only in-frame sequences that have V and J called. A share of the clones is absent; for the studies checked, an unresolved V gene accounts for under half, and the remainder has no known explanation. V, J and clone size were drawn from that table, and D and trimming were deduced from the DNA. This sample's table contains over 130,000 clones. The top ten clones comprise about 2.2% of the sample.

The clonotype originates from an adult in good health. Sequencing was carried out using peripheral blood. In this chain, TRBV7-2 is recombined with TRBJ2-2, and TRBD1 matches 11 of the central bases. The DNA sequence is as follows: TGTGCCAGCAGCCCCCCGGACAGGGGGCTGGTCGGGGAGCTGTTTTTT. Its protein reads: CASSPPDRGLVGELFF.